The 19 T cell receptor beta chains below come from one sample, sequenced in a study of HIV-infected patients and healthy controls. cDNA was made from about 500 ng RNA using alpha and beta constant primers. Each of the alpha and beta chains got its own library through chain-specific third strand synthesis with indices. TCRdb used MiXCR to reprocess the 5' RACE reads, holding one entry per CDR3 protein. The data contain over 15,000 distinct CDR3 sequences, around 7.7% of them seen just once; the ten biggest clones take up around 7.9%. All unsorted peripheral T cells were captured because whole blood was used without fractionation. Sequenced sample: blood. The receptors shown here come from an adult in good health.

This clonotype came up many times. This rearrangement joins TRBV6-2 or TRBV6-3 to TRBJ2-1; 7 nucleotides line up with TRBD2. Germline V gene data show CDR1 as MNHEY and CDR2 as SVGEGT. The CDR3 is made up of 14 amino acids. The V segment lost 3 bases and the J segment 5 bases; nucleotides outside the gene matches: 4. The CDR3 nucleotides are TGTGCCAGCAGTTATCCTAGCGGTGACAATGAGCAGTTCTTC. It encodes CASSYPSGDNEQFF.

This clonotype was seen many times. The rearrangement uses TRBV24-1 and TRBJ2-6; D gene ambiguous. Trimming left V 3 bases short and J 4 bases short, with 9 bases between. CDR3 length: 15 amino acids. Per germline, CDR1 KGHDR and CDR2 SFDVKD. This CDR3 reads CATSDRQAGANVLTF. CDR3 DNA sequence: TGTGCCACCAGTGATCGGCAGGCAGGGGCCAACGTCCTGACTTTC.

This clonotype was counted ten times or more. This chain links TRBV7-9 with TRBJ2-5; no firm D call. Germline V gene sequence: CDR1 SEHNR, CDR2 FQNEAQ (reference sequence). This CDR3 has 11 residues. V lost 2 bases and J 3 bases, leaving 1 base between the germline ends. The CDR3 spells CASSLKETQYF. CDR3 in DNA: TGTGCCAGCAGCTTAAAAGAGACCCAGTACTTC.

This chain links TRBV18 with TRBJ2-3; possibly TRBD2 for D (5 bases). V gave up 3 bases and J gave up 7 bases, with 11 bases separating them. The CDR3 is 13 amino acids. The germline CDR1 and CDR2 sequences are KGHSH and LQKENI. CDR3 sequence (DNA): TGTGCCAGCTCACCCCCTCCGGGATATACGCAGTATTTT. This codes for CASSPPPGYTQYF.

At least ten counts were recorded for this clonotype. The chain is built from TRBV5-1 and TRBJ2-1; 12 nucleotides agree with TRBD2. V shed 3 bases and J 6 bases; nucleotides not matched to a gene: 4. Per germline, CDR1 SGHRS and CDR2 YFSETQ. There are 15 residues in the CDR3. CDR3 in DNA: TGCGCCAGCAGCTGGACTAGCGGGAATGTCAATGAGCAGTTCTTC. It translates to CASSWTSGNVNEQFF.

Ten or more counts support this clonotype. The CDR3: CASSLKRNQPQHF. The CDR3, as DNA: TGTGCCAGCAGTTTAAAGAGAAATCAGCCCCAGCATTTT. This chain connects TRBV12-3 or TRBV12-4 to TRBJ1-5; D call uncertain. V shed 2 bases and J shed 4 bases, with 6 bases lying between them. The CDR3 is 13 residues long.

Judged by abundance, this clonotype is medium-sized. The chain carries TRBV9 and TRBJ2-6; 10 nucleotides agree with TRBD1. The junction had 7 bases not matched to a gene; V was cut back by 4 bases and J by 0 bases. This CDR3 is built from 18 residues. Germline lookup yields CDR1 SGDLS and CDR2 YYNGEE. CDR3 protein: CASSFTGTGASGANVLTF. The CDR3 DNA reads TGTGCCAGCAGCTTTACCGGGACAGGGGCCTCTGGGGCCAACGTCCTGACTTTC.

This clonotype was recorded many times. The chain carries TRBV6-2 or TRBV6-3 and TRBJ1-6; D is uncertain. Trimming cost V 6 bases and J 3 bases, with 15 bases left between them. Germline V gene lookup returns CDR1 MNHEY and CDR2 SVGEGT. The length of the CDR3 is 16 residues. The DNA of the CDR3 is TGTGCCAGCAGCGACCCCGTCAGCAGCTATAATTCACCCCTCCACTTT. Translated, it gives CASSDPVSSYNSPLHF.

This clonotype was recorded at least ten times. The chain links TRBV12-3 or TRBV12-4 to TRBJ2-3, with TRBD2 matching over 9 bases. CDR3 length: 16 residues. V gave up 6 bases and J gave up 4 bases; unmatched junction bases: 11. CDR3 coding DNA: TGTGCCAGCAGCTTGGGAGGGACTAGCTACCCAGATACGCAGTATTTT. Residues: CASSLGGTSYPDTQYF.

J is TRBJ2-7 and V is TRBV19; perhaps D is TRBD1 or TRBD2 (5 bases each). The germline V gene encodes CDR1 LNHDA and CDR2 SQIVND (reference sequence). The V and J ends lost 3 bases and 7 bases respectively, with 13 bases between them. This CDR3 spans 13 amino acids. The CDR3 loop reads CASSIGGISEQYF. CDR3 DNA sequence: TGTGCCAGTAGTATTGGGGGAATCTCTGAGCAGTACTTC. Complete variable domain (other parts from reference TRBV19 and TRBJ2-7): DGGITQSPKYLFRKEGQNVTLSCEQNLNHDAMYWYRQDPGQGLRLIYYSQIVNDFQKGDIAEGYSVSREKKESFPLTVTSAQKNPTAFYLCASSIGGISEQYFGPGTRLTVT.

The table lists this clonotype with many counts. This chain connects TRBV12-3 or TRBV12-4 to TRBJ1-5; no definite D call. This CDR3 is 15 amino acids long. Trimming took 0 bases from V and 0 from J, leaving 6 bases between them. CDR3 DNA sequence: TGTGCCAGCAGTTTAGCGCCGGGTAGCAATCAGCCCCAGCATTTT. It encodes CASSLAPGSNQPQHF.

This clonotype was observed many times. This chain links TRBV29-1 with TRBJ2-5, with D perhaps TRBD2 (6 bases). The CDR3 is 13 amino acids. Germline CDR1 is SQVTM and CDR2 is ANQGSEA. V was clipped by 7 bases and J by 1 base, with 13 bases between them. The CDR3 nucleotides are TGCAGCGCGTTCCGGGAGCTCCAAGAGACCCAGTACTTC. Its translation is CSAFRELQETQYF.

This clonotype came up many times. The chain employs TRBV5-5 and TRBJ2-3; 9 bases fit TRBD2. Unmatched junction bases numbered 17, after V lost 4 bases and J lost 2 bases. CDR1 SGHKS and CDR2 YYEKEE come from the germline V gene (reference sequence). The CDR3 has 19 amino acids. CDR3 sequence reads: CASSQWDAGGPYITDTQYF. CDR3 nucleotide sequence: TGTGCCAGCAGCCAATGGGACGCGGGAGGGCCCTATATCACAGATACGCAGTATTTT. Together with reference TRBV5-5 and TRBJ2-3, the CDR3 gives the full variable domain: DAGVTQSPTHLIKTRGQQVTLRCSPISGHKSVSWYQQVLGQGPQFIFQYYEKEERGRGNFPDRFSARQFPNYSSELNVNALLLGDSALYLCASSQWDAGGPYITDTQYFGPGTRLTVL.

This clonotype has only one observation. The gene calls are TRBV3-1 and TRBJ2-7; D is uncertain. CDR3 length equals 11 residues. V dropped 4 bases and J dropped 2 bases, with 3 bases sitting between them. The germline V gene encodes CDR1 LGHDT and CDR2 YNNKEL (reference sequence). The CDR3 bases are TGTGCCAGCAGCCGTACCTACGAGCAGTACTTC. Residues: CASSRTYEQYF.

This clonotype is classed as medium-sized (0.01 to 0.1%). The chain joins TRBV11-2 to TRBJ2-3, with TRBD2 identical over 13 bases. Germline loops: CDR1 SGHAT, CDR2 FQNNGV. The junction had 13 bases not matched to a gene; V was cut back by 5 bases and J by 2 bases. The CDR3 totals 19 residues. This CDR3 reads CASSRTSGSGVSPTDTQYF. DNA of the CDR3: TGTGCCAGCAGCAGGACTAGCGGGAGCGGGGTATCCCCCACAGATACGCAGTATTTT.

Ten or more counts support this clonotype. The rearrangement joins TRBV5-1 to TRBJ2-1; 9 bases line up with TRBD2. The CDR3 contains 13 residues. V was pared by 0 bases and J by 15 bases, with 7 bases of the junction left unmatched. Germline V gene data show CDR1 as SGHRS and CDR2 as YFSETQ. This chain's CDR3 is CASSLGLADSRFF. CDR3 nucleotide sequence: TGCGCCAGCAGCTTGGGACTAGCGGACTCTCGGTTCTTC.

This clonotype is judged medium-sized. The V call is TRBV7-6, the J call TRBJ1-1; D is uncertain. V dropped 4 bases and J dropped 8 bases, with 11 bases sitting between them. The CDR3 length is 12 residues. The germline V gene encodes CDR1 SGHVS and CDR2 FNYEAQ. The CDR3 is CASSSLMGEAFF. The CDR3 DNA reads TGTGCCAGCAGCTCACTCATGGGGGAAGCTTTCTTT.

This clonotype was counted at least ten times. This chain joins TRBV30 and TRBJ1-2; D may be TRBD1 (6 bases). Germline assignment: CDR1 GTSNPN and CDR2 SVGIG (reference sequence). CDR3 length: 12 residues. V gave up 4 bases and J gave up 8 bases, with 14 bases separating them. The CDR3 nucleotides are TGTGCCTGGATGGGGGGGGCGCGAGGCTACACCTTC. Translated, it gives CAWMGGARGYTF.

This clonotype was counted many times. The rearrangement links TRBV19 to TRBJ2-5; 14 bases fit TRBD2. After removal of 8 bases from V and 1 base from J, the junction contained 6 bases not matched to a gene. The CDR3 spans 16 residues. Germline CDR1 is LNHDA and CDR2 is SQIVND (reference sequence). CDR3 coding DNA: TGTGCCAGTCGACTAGCGGGAGGGCCTCCCCAAGAGACCCAGTACTTC. It encodes CASRLAGGPPQETQYF.